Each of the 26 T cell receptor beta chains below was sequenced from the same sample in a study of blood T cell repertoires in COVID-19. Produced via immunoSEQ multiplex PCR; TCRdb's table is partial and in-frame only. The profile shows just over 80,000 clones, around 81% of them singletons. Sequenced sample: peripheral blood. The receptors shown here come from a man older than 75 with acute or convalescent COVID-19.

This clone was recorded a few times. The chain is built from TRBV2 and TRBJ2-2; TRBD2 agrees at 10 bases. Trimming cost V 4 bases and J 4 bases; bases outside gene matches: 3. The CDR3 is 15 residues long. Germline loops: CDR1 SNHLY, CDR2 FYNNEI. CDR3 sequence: CASSALAGGTGELFF. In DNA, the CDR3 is TGTGCCAGCAGTGCGTTAGCGGGAGGCACCGGGGAGCTGTTTTTT.

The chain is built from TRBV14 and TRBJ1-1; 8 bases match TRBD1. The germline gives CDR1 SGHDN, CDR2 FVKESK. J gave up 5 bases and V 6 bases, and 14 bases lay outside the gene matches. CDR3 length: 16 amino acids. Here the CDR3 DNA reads TGTGCCAGCAGTCATCTAGGGCAGGGGGCTTTAACTGAAGCTTTCTTT. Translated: CASSHLGQGALTEAFF.

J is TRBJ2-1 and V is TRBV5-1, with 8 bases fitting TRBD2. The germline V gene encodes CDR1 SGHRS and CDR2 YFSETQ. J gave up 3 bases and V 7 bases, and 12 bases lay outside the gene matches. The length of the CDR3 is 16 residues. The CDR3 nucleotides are TGCGCCAGCCTTCGGGATGTAGCGGGAATCTACAATGAGCAGTTCTTC. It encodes CASLRDVAGIYNEQFF.

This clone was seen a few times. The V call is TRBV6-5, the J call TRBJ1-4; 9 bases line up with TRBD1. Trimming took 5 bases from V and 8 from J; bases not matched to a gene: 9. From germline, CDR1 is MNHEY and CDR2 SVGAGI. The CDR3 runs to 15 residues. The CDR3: CASSKRDRAQEKLFF. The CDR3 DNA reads TGTGCCAGCAGTAAACGGGACAGGGCTCAGGAAAAACTGTTTTTT.

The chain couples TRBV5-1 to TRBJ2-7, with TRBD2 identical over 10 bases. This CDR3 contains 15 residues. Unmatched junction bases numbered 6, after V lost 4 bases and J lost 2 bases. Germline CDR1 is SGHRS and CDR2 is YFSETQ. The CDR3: CASSLGLAVTYEQYF. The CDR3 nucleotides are TGCGCCAGCAGCCTCGGACTAGCGGTGACCTACGAGCAGTACTTC. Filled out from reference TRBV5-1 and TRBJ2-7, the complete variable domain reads KAGVTQTPRYLIKTRGQQVTLSCSPISGHRSVSWYQQTPGQGLQFLFEYFSETQRNKGNFPGRFSGRQFSNSRSEMNVSTLELGDSALYLCASSLGLAVTYEQYFGPGTRLTVT.

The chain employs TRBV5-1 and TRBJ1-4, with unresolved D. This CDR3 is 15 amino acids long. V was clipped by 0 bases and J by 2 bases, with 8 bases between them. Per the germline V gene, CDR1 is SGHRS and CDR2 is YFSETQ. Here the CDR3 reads CASSLGGGTNEKLFF. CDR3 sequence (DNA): TGCGCCAGCAGCTTGGGTGGAGGGACTAATGAAAAACTGTTTTTT.

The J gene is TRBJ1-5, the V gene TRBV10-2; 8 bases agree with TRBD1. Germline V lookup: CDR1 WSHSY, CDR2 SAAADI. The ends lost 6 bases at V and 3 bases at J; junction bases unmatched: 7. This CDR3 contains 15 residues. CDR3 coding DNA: TGCGCCAGCAGGAGGGGACAGGTTTTCAATCAGCCCCAGCATTTT. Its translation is CASRRGQVFNQPQHF.

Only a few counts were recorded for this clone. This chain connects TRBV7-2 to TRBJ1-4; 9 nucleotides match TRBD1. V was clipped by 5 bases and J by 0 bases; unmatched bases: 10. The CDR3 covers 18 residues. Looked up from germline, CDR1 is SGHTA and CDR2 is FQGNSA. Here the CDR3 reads CASSPRGQGIATNEKLFF. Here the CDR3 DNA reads TGTGCCAGCAGCCCTCGGGGACAGGGAATCGCAACTAATGAAAAACTGTTTTTT.

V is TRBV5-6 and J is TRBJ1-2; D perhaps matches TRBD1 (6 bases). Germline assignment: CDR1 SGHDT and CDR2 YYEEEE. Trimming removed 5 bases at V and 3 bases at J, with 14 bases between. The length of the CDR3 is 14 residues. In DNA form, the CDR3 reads TGTGCCAGCAGTACCCGGTACAGGGACTATGGCTACACCTTC. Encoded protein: CASSTRYRDYGYTF.

The CDR3 loop reads CASSLALTQQGTGELFF. The CDR3 DNA sequence: TGCGCCAGCAGCTTGGCTCTGACTCAGCAGGGCACCGGGGAGCTGTTTTTT. V is TRBV5-1 and J is TRBJ2-2; TRBD1 is a possible D gene (5 bases). V was cut by 0 bases and J by 4 bases, with 16 bases left in between. This CDR3 contains 17 residues. Germline assignment: CDR1 SGHRS and CDR2 YFSETQ.

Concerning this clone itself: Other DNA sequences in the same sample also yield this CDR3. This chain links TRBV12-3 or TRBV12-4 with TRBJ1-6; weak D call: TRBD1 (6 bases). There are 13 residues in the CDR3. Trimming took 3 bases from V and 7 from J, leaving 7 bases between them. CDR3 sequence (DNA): TGTGCCAGCAGTTTGACAGGCAATTCACCCCTCCACTTT. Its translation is CASSLTGNSPLHF.

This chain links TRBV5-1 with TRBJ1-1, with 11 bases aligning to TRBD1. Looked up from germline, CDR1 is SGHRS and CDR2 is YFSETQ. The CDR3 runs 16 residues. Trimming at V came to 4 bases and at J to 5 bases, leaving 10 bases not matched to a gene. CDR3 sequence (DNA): TGCGCCAGCAGCCCGAATCCGGGACAGGGGGGGACTGAAGCTTTCTTT. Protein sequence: CASSPNPGQGGTEAFF. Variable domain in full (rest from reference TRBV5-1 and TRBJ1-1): KAGVTQTPRYLIKTRGQQVTLSCSPISGHRSVSWYQQTPGQGLQFLFEYFSETQRNKGNFPGRFSGRQFSNSRSEMNVSTLELGDSALYLCASSPNPGQGGTEAFFGQGTRLTVV.

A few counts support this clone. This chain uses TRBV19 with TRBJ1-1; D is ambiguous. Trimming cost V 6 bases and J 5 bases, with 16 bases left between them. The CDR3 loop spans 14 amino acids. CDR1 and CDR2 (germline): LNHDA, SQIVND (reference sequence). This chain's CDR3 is CASSPRERRTEAFF. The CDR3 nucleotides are TGTGCCAGTAGCCCTAGAGAGAGGAGGACTGAAGCTTTCTTT.

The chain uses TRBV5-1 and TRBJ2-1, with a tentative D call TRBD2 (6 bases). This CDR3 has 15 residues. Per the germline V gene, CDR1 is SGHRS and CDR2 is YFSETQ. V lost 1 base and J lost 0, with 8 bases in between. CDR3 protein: CASSLISGSYNEQFF. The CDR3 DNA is TGCGCCAGCAGCTTGATTAGCGGCTCCTACAATGAGCAGTTCTTC.

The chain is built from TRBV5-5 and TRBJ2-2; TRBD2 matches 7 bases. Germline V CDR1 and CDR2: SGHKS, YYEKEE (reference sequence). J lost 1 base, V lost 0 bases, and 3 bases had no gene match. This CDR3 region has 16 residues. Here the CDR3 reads CASSLAPSGNTGELFF. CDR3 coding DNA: TGTGCCAGCAGCTTGGCCCCTAGCGGGAACACCGGGGAGCTGTTTTTT.

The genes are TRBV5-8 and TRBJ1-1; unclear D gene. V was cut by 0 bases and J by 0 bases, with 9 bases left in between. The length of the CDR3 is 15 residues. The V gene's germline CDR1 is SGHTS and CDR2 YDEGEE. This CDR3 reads CASSLAENVNTEAFF. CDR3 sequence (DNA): TGTGCCAGCAGCTTGGCCGAGAACGTGAACACTGAAGCTTTCTTT.

CDR3 in amino acids: CASSEGHIPGYEQYF. The CDR3 coding sequence is TGCGCCAGCAGCGAGGGACACATCCCTGGGTACGAGCAGTACTTC. V usage is TRBV5-1 and J usage is TRBJ2-7; a weak D match, TRBD1 (6 bases). The CDR3 runs 15 residues. The ends were cut back, 4 bases at V and 4 bases at J, with 18 bases in the middle. Germline assignment: CDR1 SGHRS and CDR2 YFSETQ.

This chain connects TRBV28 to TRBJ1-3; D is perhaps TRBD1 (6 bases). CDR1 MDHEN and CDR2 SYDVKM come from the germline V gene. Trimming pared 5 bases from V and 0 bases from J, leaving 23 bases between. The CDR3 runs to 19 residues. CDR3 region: CASSPLTGTLFLSGNTIYF. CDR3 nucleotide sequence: TGTGCCAGCAGTCCGCTAACTGGGACACTCTTCCTCTCTGGAAACACCATATATTTT.

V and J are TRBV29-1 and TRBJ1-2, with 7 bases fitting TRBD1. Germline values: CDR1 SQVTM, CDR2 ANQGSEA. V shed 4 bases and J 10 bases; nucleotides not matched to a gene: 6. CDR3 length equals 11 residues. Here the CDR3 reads CSVVQGLLYTF. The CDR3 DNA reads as TGCAGCGTTGTACAGGGGTTACTCTACACCTTC.

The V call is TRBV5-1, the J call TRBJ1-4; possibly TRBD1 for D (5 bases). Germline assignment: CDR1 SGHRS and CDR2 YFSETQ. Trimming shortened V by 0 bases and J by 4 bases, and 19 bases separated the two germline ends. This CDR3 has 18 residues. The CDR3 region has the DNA TGCGCCAGCAGCTTGGAGGGGAGGGAGACTCCCCTTAATGAAAAACTGTTTTTT. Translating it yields CASSLEGRETPLNEKLFF.

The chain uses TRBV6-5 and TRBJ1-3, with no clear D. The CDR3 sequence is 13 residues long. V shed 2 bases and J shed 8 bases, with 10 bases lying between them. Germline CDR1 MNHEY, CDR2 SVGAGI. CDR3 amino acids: CASSYPGTDTIYF. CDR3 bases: TGTGCCAGCAGTTACCCGGGTACGGACACCATATATTTT.

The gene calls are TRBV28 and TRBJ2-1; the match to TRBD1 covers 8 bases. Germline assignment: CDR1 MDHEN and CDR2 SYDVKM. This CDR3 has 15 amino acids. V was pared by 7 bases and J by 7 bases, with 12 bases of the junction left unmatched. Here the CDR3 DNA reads TGTGCCAGCAACCCTTCTGGGCAGGGGGCAAATGAGCAGTTCTTC. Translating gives CASNPSGQGANEQFF.

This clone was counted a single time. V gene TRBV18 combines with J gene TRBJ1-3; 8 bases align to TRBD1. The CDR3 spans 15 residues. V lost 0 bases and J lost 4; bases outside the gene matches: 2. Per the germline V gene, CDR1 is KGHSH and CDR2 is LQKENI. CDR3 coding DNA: TGTGCCAGCTCACCACCGACAGGGGAAGGAAACACCATATATTTT. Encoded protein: CASSPPTGEGNTIYF.

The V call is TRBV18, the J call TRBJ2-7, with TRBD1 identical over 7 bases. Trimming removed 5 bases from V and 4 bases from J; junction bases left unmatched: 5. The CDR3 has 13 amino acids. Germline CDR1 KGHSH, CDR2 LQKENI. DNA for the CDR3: TGTGCCAGCTCATTGGGACAGAGTTACGAGCAGTACTTC. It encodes CASSLGQSYEQYF.

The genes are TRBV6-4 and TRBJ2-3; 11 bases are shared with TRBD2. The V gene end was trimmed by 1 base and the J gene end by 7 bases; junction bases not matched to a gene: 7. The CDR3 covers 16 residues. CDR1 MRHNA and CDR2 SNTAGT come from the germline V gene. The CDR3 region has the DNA TGTGCCAGCAGTGACTGGTCTAGCGGGAGGACGAATACGCAGTATTTT. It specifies CASSDWSSGRTNTQYF.

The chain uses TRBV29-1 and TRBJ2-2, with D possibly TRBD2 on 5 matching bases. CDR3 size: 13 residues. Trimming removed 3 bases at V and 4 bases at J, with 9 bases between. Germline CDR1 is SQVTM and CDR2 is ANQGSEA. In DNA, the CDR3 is TGCAGCGTTGATCGGGATGCCACCGGGGAGCTGTTTTTT. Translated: CSVDRDATGELFF.